These 10 T cell receptor beta chains came from one sample sequenced in a study of OX40 agonist ivuxolimab in advanced cancers. The method was the immunoSEQ multiplex PCR assay. Imported from immuneACCESS, the table was reduced by TCRdb to in-frame sequences with V and J called. These copies leave out some clones; in studies compared against another copy, an unresolved V gene accounts for under half, and the cause of the remainder is not known. In all, the sample holds tens of thousands of clones, and about nine tenths of those were seen once. Under 0.4% of the sample is taken by the ten largest. The sequencing here drew on CD4+ or CD8+ T cells sorted from blood, taken in a trial of the OX40 agonist ivuxolimab. The origin of the receptors is an adult with an advanced solid tumor such as melanoma, head and neck, liver or kidney cancer.

CDR3 residues: CASRSPGTGHGYTF. For the CDR3, the DNA is TGTGCCAGCAGATCGCCGGGGACAGGGCATGGCTACACCTTC. This chain uses TRBV6-1 with TRBJ1-2, with 9 bases matching TRBD1. Germline V gene data show CDR1 as MNHNS and CDR2 as SASEGT. The CDR3 spans 14 residues. V lost 6 bases to trimming and J lost 6 bases; unmatched junction nucleotides: 8.

The gene calls are TRBV19 and TRBJ2-1, with D possibly matching TRBD2 (5 bases). CDR1 and CDR2 from the germline V gene are LNHDA and SQIVND (reference sequence). Trimming shortened V by 3 bases and J by 7 bases, and 7 bases separated the two germline ends. This CDR3 comprises 12 residues. The CDR3 sequence: CASSIRGNEQFF. The CDR3 DNA reads as TGTGCCAGTAGTATTCGAGGGAATGAGCAGTTCTTC.

This sequence joins TRBV5-6 and TRBJ2-2; the D gene is possibly TRBD1 (5 bases). V lost 4 bases and J 0 bases, leaving 10 bases between the germline ends. This CDR3 has 15 amino acids. CDR1 and CDR2 from the germline V gene are SGHDT and YYEEEE. CDR3 in amino acids: CASSIGQSNTGELFF. In DNA form, the CDR3 reads TGTGCCAGCAGCATTGGACAATCGAACACCGGGGAGCTGTTTTTT.

This clone has just a few counts. The gene calls are TRBV28 and TRBJ2-7; perhaps TRBD1 as D (5 bases). V lost 4 bases and J 2 bases, leaving 6 bases between the germline ends. Germline values: CDR1 MDHEN, CDR2 SYDVKM. The CDR3 is made up of 12 amino acids. CDR3 region: CASSWGPYEQYF. CDR3 DNA: TGTGCCAGCAGTTGGGGCCCCTACGAGCAGTACTTC.

This chain uses TRBV19 with TRBJ2-7, with 8 bases identical to TRBD1. CDR1 and CDR2 (germline): LNHDA, SQIVND (reference sequence). The CDR3 extends over 19 amino acids. J gave up 2 bases and V 5 bases, and 20 bases lay outside the gene matches. The CDR3 DNA sequence: TGTGCCAGTAGTCAACGGACAGGGCGGGCGGCGGAAGTAGCCTACGAGCAGTACTTC. Its protein is CASSQRTGRAAEVAYEQYF. Supplemented by reference TRBV19 and TRBJ2-7, the full variable domain reads DGGITQSPKYLFRKEGQNVTLSCEQNLNHDAMYWYRQDPGQGLRLIYYSQIVNDFQKGDIAEGYSVSREKKESFPLTVTSAQKNPTAFYLCASSQRTGRAAEVAYEQYFGPGTRLTVT.

The chain uses TRBV5-1 and TRBJ1-2, with a tentative D call TRBD1 (5 bases). Germline V lookup: CDR1 SGHRS, CDR2 YFSETQ. This CDR3 comprises 14 residues. V was pared by 4 bases and J by 1 base, with 11 bases between. CDR3 bases: TGCGCCAGCAGCCGAGGGACGGATAACTATGGCTACACCTTC. Protein product: CASSRGTDNYGYTF.

This clone was detected once. V is TRBV2 and J is TRBJ2-7; no firm D call. Germline CDR1 and CDR2: SNHLY and FYNNEI. The V end was cut by 7 bases, the J end by 6 bases, with 16 bases between. The CDR3 has 13 residues. The CDR3 is CASIGAVRSEQYF. The CDR3 DNA reads TGTGCCAGCATTGGTGCGGTAAGAAGCGAGCAGTACTTC.

This clone was counted between two and nine times. The rearrangement links TRBV28 to TRBJ1-1, with TRBD1 identical over 9 bases. The J segment lost 4 bases and the V segment lost 6 bases, leaving 6 bases of the junction unmatched. The CDR3 runs 14 residues. Germline lookup yields CDR1 MDHEN and CDR2 SYDVKM. The CDR3: CASRRTGVGTEAFF. In nucleotides, the CDR3 is TGTGCCAGCAGACGGACAGGGGTGGGCACTGAAGCTTTCTTT. Looking up the rest from reference TRBV28 and TRBJ1-1 gives the full variable domain: DVKVTQSSRYLVKRTGEKVFLECVQDMDHENMFWYRQDPGLGLRLIYFSYDVKMKEKGDIPEGYSVSREKKERFSLILESASTNQTSMYLCASRRTGVGTEAFFGQGTRLTVV.

The DNA of the CDR3 is TGTGCCAGCAGTTTAATAGCGGGAGGGGGCGAGCAGTACTTC. Translation: CASSLIAGGGEQYF. The V gene is TRBV27, the J gene TRBJ2-7, with 11 nucleotides matching TRBD2. V lost 2 bases, J lost 6 bases, and 3 bases stayed unmatched. The CDR3 spans 14 residues. The germline V gene encodes CDR1 MNHEY and CDR2 SMNVEV (reference sequence).

The rearrangement links TRBV5-1 to TRBJ1-1; D gene uncertain. Trimming left V 1 base short and J 0 bases short, with 10 bases between. The CDR3 sequence is 15 residues long. Germline CDR1 is SGHRS and CDR2 is YFSETQ. The CDR3 bases are TGCGCCAGCAGCTTGAACAGCTTCTTGAACACTGAAGCTTTCTTT. Translating gives CASSLNSFLNTEAFF.